This T cell receptor beta chain was identified in a study of vaccination effects on CD4 cells after COVID-19. Overall study findings and caveats: Convalescent patients were scarce in the study, and it lacked early post-infection timepoints.

Measured with immunoSEQ multiplex PCR; TCRdb has only the in-frame clones, and not every one. The sample has tens of thousands of clones, about 75% seen once. This CDR3 is built from 16 residues. Germline CDR1 reads SGHKS; CDR2 reads YYEKEE (reference sequence). J lost 10 bases, V lost 2 bases, and 18 bases had no gene match. This clone was observed a few times. Its antigen is as yet unknown. ViraFEST used viral peptide pools to expand antigen-specific CD4+ T cells before sequencing. Isolating CD4+ T cells followed less than 12 days of culture. By PCR, the person was confirmed to have had SARS-CoV-2 infection between March and December 2020.

The receptor comes from a human donor who had a prior SARS-CoV-2 infection. The J gene is TRBJ2-7, the V gene TRBV5-5, with TRBD2 identical over 7 bases. Material: CD4+ T cells from PBMCs cultured with SARS-CoV-2 spike peptides, obtained before COVID-19 vaccination. This chain's CDR3 is CASSFYDGTTPGLQYF. The CDR3 DNA sequence: TGTGCCAGCAGCTTTTACGATGGGACTACCCCTGGGTTACAGTACTTC.